This T cell receptor (beta chain) appears in the sequencing data of a study of T cell responses to AZD1222 COVID-19 vaccine. Study-wide points: Only six individuals given AZD1222 were seropositive at baseline. Most donors were white British and more were female, and clonal diversity was possibly underestimated. Only after the peak T cell response were repertoires sampled. Receipt of two AZD1222 doses was followed by a rise in Spike-specific TCR breadth and depth.

Profiled with immunoSEQ multiplex PCR; TCRdb holds only in-frame clones, not every one. The sample records some 130,000 clones, 90% being singletons. With regard to this clone: What it binds is not known.

V lost 6 bases, J lost 7 bases, and 10 bases lay in between. The CDR3 runs 11 residues. Germline V CDR1 and CDR2: SNHLY, FYNNEI. The material sequenced was peripheral blood, taken on day 0 of AZD1222 vaccination. The rearrangement links TRBV2 to TRBJ2-7; D possibly corresponds to TRBD2 (6 bases). The clonotype comes from an adult in good health. The CDR3 DNA reads TGTGCCAGCAGGTCGGGGGTTGAGCAGTACTTC. This codes for CASRSGVEQYF.